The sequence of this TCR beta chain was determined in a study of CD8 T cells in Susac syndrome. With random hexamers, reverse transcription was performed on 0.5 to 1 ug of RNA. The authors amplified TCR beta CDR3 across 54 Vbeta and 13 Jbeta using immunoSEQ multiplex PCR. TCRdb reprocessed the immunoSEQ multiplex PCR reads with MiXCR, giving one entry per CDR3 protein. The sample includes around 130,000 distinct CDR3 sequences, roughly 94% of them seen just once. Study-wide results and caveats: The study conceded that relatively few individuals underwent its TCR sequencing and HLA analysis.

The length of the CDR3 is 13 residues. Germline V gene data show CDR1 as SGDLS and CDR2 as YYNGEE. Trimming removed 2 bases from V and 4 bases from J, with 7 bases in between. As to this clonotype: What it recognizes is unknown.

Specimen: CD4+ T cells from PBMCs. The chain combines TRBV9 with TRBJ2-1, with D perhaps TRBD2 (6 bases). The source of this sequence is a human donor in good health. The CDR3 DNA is TGTGCCAGCAGCGTTGGGACTTACAATGAGCAGTTCTTC. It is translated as CASSVGTYNEQFF.